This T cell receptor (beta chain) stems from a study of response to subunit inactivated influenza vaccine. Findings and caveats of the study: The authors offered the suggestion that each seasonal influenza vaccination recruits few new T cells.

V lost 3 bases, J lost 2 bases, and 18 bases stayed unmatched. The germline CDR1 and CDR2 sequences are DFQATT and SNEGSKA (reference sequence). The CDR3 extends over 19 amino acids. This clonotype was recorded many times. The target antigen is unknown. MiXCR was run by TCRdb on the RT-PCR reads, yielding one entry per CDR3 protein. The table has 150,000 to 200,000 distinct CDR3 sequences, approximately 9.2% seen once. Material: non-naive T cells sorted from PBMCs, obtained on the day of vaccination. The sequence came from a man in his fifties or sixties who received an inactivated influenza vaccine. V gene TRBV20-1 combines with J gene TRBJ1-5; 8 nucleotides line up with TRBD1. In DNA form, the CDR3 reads TGCAGTGCTAGGGAGGACAGGGTGATTTCGCTTTGGGGCAATCAGCCCCAGCATTTT. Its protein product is CSAREDRVISLWGNQPQHF.